The T cell receptor (beta chain) under discussion was sequenced for a study of blood T cell repertoires in COVID-19. Study context: Samples of COVID-19 (acute and convalescent) were obtained from the United States, Italy and Spain.

Using immunoSEQ multiplex PCR, the repertoire was profiled, and TCRdb retains in-frame clones only, with some absent. The sample holds 140,000 to 150,000 clones, around 86% seen once. V was cut by 5 bases and J by 4 bases, with 9 bases left in between. Germline values: CDR1 MDHEN, CDR2 SYDVKM. This CDR3 contains 13 residues. The TCR was taken from a man aged 55 to 70 who had recovered from COVID-19. The sample consisted of PBMCs or T cells enriched from blood (not recorded which). The chain links TRBV28 to TRBJ1-5; a weak D match, TRBD1 (5 bases). CDR3 region: CASSDSGNQPQHF. CDR3 sequence (DNA): TGTGCCAGCAGTGATTCAGGGAATCAGCCCCAGCATTTT. Full variable domain (missing parts from reference TRBV28 and TRBJ1-5): DVKVTQSSRYLVKRTGEKVFLECVQDMDHENMFWYRQDPGLGLRLIYFSYDVKMKEKGDIPEGYSVSREKKERFSLILESASTNQTSMYLCASSDSGNQPQHFGDGTRLSIL.